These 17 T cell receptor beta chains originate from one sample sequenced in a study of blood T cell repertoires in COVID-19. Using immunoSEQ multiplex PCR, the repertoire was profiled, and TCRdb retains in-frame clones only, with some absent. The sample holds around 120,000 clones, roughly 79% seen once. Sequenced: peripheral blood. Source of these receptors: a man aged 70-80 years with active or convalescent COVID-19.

This CDR3 is CASSELAGGPVEQFF. CDR3 bases: TGTGCCAGCAGTGAACTAGCGGGAGGGCCGGTTGAGCAGTTCTTC. The chain is built from TRBV6-7 and TRBJ2-1; 13 nucleotides align to TRBD2. TRBV6-7 is treated as an ORF (open reading frame) with a function not yet certain. This CDR3 comprises 15 residues. V lost 5 bases to trimming and J lost 9 bases; unmatched junction nucleotides: 7.

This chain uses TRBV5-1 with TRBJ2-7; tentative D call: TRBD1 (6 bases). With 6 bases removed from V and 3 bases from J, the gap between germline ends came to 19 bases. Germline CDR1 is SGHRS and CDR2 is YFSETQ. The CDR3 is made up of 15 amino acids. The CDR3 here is CASTNSGTRNYEQYF. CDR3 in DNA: TGCGCCAGCACCAATTCCGGGACACGCAACTACGAGCAGTACTTC.

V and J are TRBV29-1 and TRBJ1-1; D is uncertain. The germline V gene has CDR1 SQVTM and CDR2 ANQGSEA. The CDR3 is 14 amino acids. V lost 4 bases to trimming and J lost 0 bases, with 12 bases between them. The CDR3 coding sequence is TGCAGCGTTGCGAGGTCAGCATTGAACACTGAAGCTTTCTTT. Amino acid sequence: CSVARSALNTEAFF.

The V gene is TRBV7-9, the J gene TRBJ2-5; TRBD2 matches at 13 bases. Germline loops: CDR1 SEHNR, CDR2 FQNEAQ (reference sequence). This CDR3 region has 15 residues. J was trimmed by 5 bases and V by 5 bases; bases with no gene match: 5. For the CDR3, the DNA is TGTGCCAGCAGCCTACTAGCGGGGGGGCGTGAGACCCAGTACTTC. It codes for CASSLLAGGRETQYF.

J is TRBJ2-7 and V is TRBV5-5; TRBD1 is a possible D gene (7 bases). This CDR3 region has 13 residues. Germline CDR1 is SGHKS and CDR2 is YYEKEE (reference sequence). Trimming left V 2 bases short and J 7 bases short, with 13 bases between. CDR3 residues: CASSLIPGGEQYF. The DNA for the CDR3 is TGTGCCAGCAGCTTAATCCCAGGGGGGGAGCAGTACTTC.

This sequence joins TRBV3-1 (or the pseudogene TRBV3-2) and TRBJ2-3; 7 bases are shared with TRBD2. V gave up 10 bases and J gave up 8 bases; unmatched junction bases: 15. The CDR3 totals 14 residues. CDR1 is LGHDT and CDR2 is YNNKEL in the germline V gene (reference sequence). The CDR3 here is CATALRERGTTQYF. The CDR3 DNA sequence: TGTGCCACAGCCCTACGGGAGCGGGGAACTACGCAGTATTTT.

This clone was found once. As DNA, the CDR3 is TGTGCCAGCAAGGGCGGGAACTCCTACGAGCAGTACTTC. Encoded protein: CASKGGNSYEQYF. The rearrangement uses TRBV27 and TRBJ2-7; possible D gene TRBD2, 6 bases. Germline V gives CDR1 MNHEY, CDR2 SMNVEV (reference sequence). This CDR3 contains 13 residues. Trimming removed 7 bases from V and 0 bases from J, with 10 bases in between.

This chain's CDR3 is CASNRGINYGYTF. The CDR3 DNA reads TGTGCCAGCAATCGGGGAATTAACTATGGCTACACCTTC. The chain uses TRBV6-5 and TRBJ1-2; D is unresolved. CDR1 is MNHEY, CDR2 SVGAGI, per germline. V was pared by 7 bases and J by 1 base, with 10 bases between. There are 13 residues in the CDR3.

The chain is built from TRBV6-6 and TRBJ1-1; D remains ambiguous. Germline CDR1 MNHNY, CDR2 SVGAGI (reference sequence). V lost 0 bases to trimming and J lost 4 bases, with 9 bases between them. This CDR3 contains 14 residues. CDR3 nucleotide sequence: TGTGCCAGCAGTTACTCGGGCAGAACCACTGAAGCTTTCTTT. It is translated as CASSYSGRTTEAFF.

The CDR3: CAISGGNGQNYEQYF. CDR3 in DNA: TGTGCCATCAGTGGGGGCAACGGACAAAACTACGAGCAGTACTTC. This chain connects TRBV10-3 to TRBJ2-7, with a tentative D call TRBD1 (5 bases). This CDR3 is built from 15 residues. Germline V gene data show CDR1 as ENHRY and CDR2 as SYGVKD. The V end lost 4 bases, the J end lost 3 bases, and 16 bases lay between the germline ends.

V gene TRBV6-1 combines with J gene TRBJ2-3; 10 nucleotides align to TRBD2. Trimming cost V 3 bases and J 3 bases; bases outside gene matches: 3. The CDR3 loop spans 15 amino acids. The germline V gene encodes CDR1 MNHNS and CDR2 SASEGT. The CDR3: CASSDLAGATDTQYF. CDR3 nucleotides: TGTGCCAGCAGTGATCTAGCGGGAGCGACAGATACGCAGTATTTT.

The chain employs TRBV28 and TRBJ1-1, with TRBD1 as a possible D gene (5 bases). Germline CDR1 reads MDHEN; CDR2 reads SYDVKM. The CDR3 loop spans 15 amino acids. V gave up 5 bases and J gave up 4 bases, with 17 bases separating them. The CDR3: CASSRGSRSSTEAFF. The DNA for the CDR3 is TGTGCCAGCAGTCGGGGGAGTCGGTCGAGCACTGAAGCTTTCTTT.

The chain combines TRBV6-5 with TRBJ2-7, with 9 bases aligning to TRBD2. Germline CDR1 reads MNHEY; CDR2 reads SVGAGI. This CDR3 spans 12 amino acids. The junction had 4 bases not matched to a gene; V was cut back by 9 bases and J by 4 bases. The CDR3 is CASSSGSYEQYF. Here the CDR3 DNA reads TGTGCCAGTAGTAGCGGGAGTTACGAGCAGTACTTC.

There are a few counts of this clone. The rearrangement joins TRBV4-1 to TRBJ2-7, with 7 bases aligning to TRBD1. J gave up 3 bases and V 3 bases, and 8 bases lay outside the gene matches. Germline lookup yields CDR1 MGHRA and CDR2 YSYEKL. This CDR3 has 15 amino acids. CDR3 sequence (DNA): TGCGCCAGCAGCCAGTGGACAGGAACGGACTACGAGCAGTACTTC. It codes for CASSQWTGTDYEQYF.

The CDR3 nucleotides read TGTGCCAGCAGCTCCAAAAGGACTAGCGGGGGTTACAATGAGCAGTTCTTC. Translation: CASSSKRTSGGYNEQFF. V gene TRBV3-1 (or the pseudogene TRBV3-2) combines with J gene TRBJ2-1; TRBD2 matches 13 bases. Germline CDR1 reads LGHDT; CDR2 reads YNNKEL (reference sequence). The J segment lost 4 bases and the V segment lost 5 bases, leaving 8 bases of the junction unmatched. This CDR3 has 17 amino acids.

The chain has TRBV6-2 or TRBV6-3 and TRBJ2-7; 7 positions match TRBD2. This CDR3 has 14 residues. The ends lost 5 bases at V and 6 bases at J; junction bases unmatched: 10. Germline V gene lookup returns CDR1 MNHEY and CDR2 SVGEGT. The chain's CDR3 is CASSQGRGSSEQYF. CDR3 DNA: TGTGCCAGCAGTCAAGGGAGGGGAAGTAGCGAGCAGTACTTC.

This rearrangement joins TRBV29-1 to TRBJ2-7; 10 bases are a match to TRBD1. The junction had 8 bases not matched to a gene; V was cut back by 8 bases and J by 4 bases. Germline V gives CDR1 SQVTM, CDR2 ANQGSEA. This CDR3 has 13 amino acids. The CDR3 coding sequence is TGCAGCATCTCTGGGGACAGGGGTTACGAGCAGTACTTC. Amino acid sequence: CSISGDRGYEQYF.